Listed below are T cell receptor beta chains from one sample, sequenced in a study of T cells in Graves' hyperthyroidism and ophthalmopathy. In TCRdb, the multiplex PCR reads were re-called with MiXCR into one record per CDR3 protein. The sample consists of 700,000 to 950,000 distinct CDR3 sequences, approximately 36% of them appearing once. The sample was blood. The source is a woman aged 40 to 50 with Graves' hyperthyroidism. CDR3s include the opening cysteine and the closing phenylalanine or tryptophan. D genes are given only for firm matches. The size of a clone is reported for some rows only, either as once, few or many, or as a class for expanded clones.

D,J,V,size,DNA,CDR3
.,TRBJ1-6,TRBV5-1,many,TGCGCCAGCAGGACTGGGACCTATAATTCACCCCTCCACTTT,CASRTGTYNSPLHF
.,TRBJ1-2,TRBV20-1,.,.,CSASWGQGANF
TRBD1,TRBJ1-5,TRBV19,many,TGTGCCAGTAGTGGACAGGGGGCCTCAGGTCAGCCCCAGCATTTT,CASSGQGASGQPQHF
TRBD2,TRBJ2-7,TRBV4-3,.,TGCGCCAGCAGCCAAGCACTAGCGGGAGATAGGTCCTACGAGCAGTACTTC,CASSQALAGDRSYEQYF
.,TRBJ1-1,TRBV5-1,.,TGCGCCAGCAGCTTGGGGACCCCAGGGGCCCCTGAAGCTTTCTTT,CASSLGTPGAPEAFF
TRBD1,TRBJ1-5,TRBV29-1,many,TGCAGCGTAAGACAGGGGGCGGACCAGCCCCAGCATTTT,CSVRQGADQPQHF
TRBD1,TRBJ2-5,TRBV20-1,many,TGCAGTGCCAACCCGGCAGAGGACAGGGGGCACGAGACCCAGTACTTC,CSANPAEDRGHETQYF
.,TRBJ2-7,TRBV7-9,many,TGTGCCAGCAGCTTCTCGACCTACGAGCAGTACTTC,CASSFSTYEQYF
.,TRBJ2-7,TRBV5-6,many,TGTGCCAGCAGCTTGAATGGGTGGGACGAGCAGTACTTC,CASSLNGWDEQYF
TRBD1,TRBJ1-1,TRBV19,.,TGTGCCAGTAGTTTCGGACAGGGGGCGCGGACTGAAGCTTTCTTT,CASSFGQGARTEAFF